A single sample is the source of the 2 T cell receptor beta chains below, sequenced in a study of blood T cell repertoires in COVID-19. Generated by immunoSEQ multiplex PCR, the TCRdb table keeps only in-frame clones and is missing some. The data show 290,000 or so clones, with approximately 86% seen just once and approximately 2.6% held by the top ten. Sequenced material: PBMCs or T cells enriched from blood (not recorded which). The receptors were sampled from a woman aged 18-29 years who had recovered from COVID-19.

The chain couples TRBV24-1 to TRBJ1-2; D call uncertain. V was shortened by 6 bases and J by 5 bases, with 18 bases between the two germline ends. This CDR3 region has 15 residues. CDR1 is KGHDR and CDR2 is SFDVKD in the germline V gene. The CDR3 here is CATSFKTMALYGYTF. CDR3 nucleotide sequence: TGTGCCACCAGTTTTAAGACCATGGCACTATATGGCTACACCTTC.

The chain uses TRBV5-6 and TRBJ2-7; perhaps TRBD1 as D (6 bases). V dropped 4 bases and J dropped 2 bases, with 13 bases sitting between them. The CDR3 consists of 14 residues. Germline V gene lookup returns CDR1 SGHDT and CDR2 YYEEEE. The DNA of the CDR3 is TGTGCCAGCAGCCTCGGACAGAGCACCTACGAGCAGTACTTC. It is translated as CASSLGQSTYEQYF.